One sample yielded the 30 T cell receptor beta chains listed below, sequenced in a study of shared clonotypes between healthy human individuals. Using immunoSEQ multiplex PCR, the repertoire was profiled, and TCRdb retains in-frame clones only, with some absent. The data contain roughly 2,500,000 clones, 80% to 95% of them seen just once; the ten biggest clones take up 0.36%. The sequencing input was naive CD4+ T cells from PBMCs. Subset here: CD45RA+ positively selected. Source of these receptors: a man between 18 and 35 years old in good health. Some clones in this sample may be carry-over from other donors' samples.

This chain's CDR3 is CASSPSVNQPQHF. The CDR3, as DNA: TGTGCCAGCTCACCATCGGTGAATCAGCCCCAGCATTTT. V and J are TRBV18 and TRBJ1-5; no clear D gene. Germline-derived CDR1 and CDR2 are KGHSH and LQKENI. Trimming removed 2 bases at V and 4 bases at J, with 6 bases between. The CDR3 totals 13 residues.

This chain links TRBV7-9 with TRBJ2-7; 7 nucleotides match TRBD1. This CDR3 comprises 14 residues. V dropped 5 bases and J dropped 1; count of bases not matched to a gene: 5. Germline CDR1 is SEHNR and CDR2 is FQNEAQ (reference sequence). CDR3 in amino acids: CASSRRQGSYEQYF. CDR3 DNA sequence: TGTGCCAGCAGCCGCAGACAGGGTTCCTACGAGCAGTACTTC. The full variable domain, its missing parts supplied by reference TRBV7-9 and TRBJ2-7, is DTGVSQNPRHKITKRGQNVTFRCDPISEHNRLYWYRQTLGQGPEFLTYFQNEAQLEKSRLLSDRFSAERPKGSFSTLEIQRTEQGDSAMYLCASSRRQGSYEQYFGPGTRLTVT.

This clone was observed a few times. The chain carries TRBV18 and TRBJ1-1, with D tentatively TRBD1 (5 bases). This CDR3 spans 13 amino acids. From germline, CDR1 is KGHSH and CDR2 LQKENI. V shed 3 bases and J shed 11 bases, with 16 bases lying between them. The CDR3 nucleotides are TGTGCCAGCTCACCGACACTACTTGAGGGGGCTTTCTTT. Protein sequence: CASSPTLLEGAFF.

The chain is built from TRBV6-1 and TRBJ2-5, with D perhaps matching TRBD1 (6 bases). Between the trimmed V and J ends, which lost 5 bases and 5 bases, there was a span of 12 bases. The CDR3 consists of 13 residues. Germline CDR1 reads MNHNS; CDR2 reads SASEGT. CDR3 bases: TGTGCCAGCAGTTGGGACATTGAGGAGACCCAGTACTTC. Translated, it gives CASSWDIEETQYF.

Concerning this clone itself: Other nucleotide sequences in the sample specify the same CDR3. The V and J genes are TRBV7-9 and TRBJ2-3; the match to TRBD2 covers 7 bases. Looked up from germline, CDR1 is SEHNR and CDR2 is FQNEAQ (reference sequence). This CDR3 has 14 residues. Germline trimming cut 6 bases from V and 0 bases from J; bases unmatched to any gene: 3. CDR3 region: CASSLSGSTDTQYF. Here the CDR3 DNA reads TGTGCCAGCAGTCTTAGCGGGAGCACAGATACGCAGTATTTT.

CDR3 sequence (DNA): TGTGCCAGCAGCAGGTTGGGGGGTTCTCTTTACGAGCAGTACTTC. The encoded protein is CASSRLGGSLYEQYF. The chain employs TRBV7-8 and TRBJ2-7, with a tentative D call TRBD2 (6 bases). The CDR3 runs to 15 residues. V lost 5 bases and J 4 bases, leaving 18 bases between the germline ends. Per the germline V gene, CDR1 is SGHVS and CDR2 is FQNEAQ.

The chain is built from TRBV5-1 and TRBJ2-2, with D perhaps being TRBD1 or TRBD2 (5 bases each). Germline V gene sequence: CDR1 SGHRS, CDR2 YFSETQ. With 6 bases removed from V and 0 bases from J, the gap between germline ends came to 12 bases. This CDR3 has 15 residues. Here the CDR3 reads CASTTGPPNTGELFF. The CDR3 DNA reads TGCGCCAGCACTACGGGGCCACCGAACACCGGGGAGCTGTTTTTT.

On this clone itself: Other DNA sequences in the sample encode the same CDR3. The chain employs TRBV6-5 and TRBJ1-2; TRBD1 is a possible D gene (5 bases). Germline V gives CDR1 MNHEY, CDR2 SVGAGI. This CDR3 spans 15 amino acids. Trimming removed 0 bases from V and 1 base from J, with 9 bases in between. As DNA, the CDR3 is TGTGCCAGCAGTTACTCAGCCGGGGGTAACTATGGCTACACCTTC. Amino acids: CASSYSAGGNYGYTF.

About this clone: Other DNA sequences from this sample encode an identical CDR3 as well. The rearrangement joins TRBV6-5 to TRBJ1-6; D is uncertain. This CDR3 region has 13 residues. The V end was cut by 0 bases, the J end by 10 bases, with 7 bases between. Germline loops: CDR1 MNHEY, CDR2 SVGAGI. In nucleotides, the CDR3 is TGTGCCAGCAGTTACTCGATGGGCTCACCCCTCCACTTT. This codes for CASSYSMGSPLHF.

The CDR3 DNA is TGTGCCAGCCTTCGGGATGGTGAGCAGTTCTTC. Translation gives CASLRDGEQFF. The V and J genes are TRBV9 and TRBJ2-1; possibly TRBD2 for D (5 bases). The CDR3 has 11 amino acids. The germline V gene encodes CDR1 SGDLS and CDR2 YYNGEE. V lost 7 bases, J lost 9 bases, and 11 bases lay in between.

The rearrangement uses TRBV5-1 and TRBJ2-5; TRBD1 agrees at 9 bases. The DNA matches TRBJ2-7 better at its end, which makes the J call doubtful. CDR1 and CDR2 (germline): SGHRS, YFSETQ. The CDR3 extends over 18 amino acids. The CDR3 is CASSLAESGTGYGLEQYF. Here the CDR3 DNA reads TGCGCCAGCAGCTTGGCTGAATCCGGGACAGGGTACGGCCTCGAGCAGTACTTC.

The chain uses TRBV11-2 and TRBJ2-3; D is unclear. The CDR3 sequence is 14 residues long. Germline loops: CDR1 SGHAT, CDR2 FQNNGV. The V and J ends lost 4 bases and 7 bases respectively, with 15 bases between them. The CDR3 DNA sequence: TGTGCCAGCAGCTCGCCATCGACACCATATACGCAGTATTTT. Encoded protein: CASSSPSTPYTQYF.

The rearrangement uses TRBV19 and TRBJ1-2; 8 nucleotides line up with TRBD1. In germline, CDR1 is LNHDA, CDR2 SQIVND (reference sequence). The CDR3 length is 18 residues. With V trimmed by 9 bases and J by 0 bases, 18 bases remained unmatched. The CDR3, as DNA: TGTGCCAGCACCAGGGACCATAGACAGGGGACTACTAACTATGGCTACACCTTC. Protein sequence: CASTRDHRQGTTNYGYTF.

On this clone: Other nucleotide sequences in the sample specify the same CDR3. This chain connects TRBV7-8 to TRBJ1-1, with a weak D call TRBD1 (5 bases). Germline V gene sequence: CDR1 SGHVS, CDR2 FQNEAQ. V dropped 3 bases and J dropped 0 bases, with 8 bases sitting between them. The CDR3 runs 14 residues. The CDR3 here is CASSFQGLNTEAFF. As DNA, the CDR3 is TGTGCCAGCAGCTTTCAGGGACTGAACACTGAAGCTTTCTTT. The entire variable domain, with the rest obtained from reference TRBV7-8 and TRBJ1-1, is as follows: GAGVSQSPRYKVAKRGQDVALRCDPISGHVSLFWYQQALGQGPEFLTYFQNEAQLDKSGLPSDRFFAERPEGSVSTLKIQRTQQEDSAVYLCASSFQGLNTEAFFGQGTRLTVV.

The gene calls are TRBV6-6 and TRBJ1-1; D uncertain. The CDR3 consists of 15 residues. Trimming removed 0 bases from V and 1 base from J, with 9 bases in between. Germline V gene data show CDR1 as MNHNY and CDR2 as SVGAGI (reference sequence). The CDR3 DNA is TGTGCCAGCAGTTACTCCCGCAGTTCGAACACTGAAGCTTTCTTT. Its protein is CASSYSRSSNTEAFF.

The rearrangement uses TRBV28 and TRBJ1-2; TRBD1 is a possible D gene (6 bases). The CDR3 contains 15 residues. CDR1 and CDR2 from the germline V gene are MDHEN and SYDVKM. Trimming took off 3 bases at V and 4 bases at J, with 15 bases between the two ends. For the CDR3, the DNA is TGTGCCAGCAGTTTCCCATACGGGGGCGCCTATGGCTACACCTTC. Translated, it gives CASSFPYGGAYGYTF.

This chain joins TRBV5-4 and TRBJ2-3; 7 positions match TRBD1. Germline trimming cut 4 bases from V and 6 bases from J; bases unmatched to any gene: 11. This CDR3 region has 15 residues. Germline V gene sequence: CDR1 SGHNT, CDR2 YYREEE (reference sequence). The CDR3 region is CASSPTGRGYDTQYF. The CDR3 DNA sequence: TGTGCCAGCAGCCCTACCGGCAGGGGGTATGATACGCAGTATTTT.

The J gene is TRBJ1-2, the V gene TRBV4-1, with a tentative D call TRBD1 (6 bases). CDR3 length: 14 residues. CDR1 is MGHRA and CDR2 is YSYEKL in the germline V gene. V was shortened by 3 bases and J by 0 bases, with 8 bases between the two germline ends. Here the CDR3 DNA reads TGCGCCAGCAGCCAGGGGGCCTCTAACTATGGCTACACCTTC. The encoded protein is CASSQGASNYGYTF.

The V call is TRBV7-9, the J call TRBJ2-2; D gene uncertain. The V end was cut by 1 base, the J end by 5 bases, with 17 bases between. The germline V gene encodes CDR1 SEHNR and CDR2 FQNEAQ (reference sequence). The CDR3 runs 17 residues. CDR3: CASSLDHSSSRTGELFF. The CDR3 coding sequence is TGTGCCAGCAGCTTAGATCATTCCTCGTCCCGTACCGGGGAGCTGTTTTTT.

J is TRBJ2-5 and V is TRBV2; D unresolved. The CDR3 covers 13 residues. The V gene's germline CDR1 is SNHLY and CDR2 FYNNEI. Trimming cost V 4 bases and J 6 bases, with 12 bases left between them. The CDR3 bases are TGTGCCAGCAGTGGCCCTGGTCCCAAGACCCAGTACTTC. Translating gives CASSGPGPKTQYF. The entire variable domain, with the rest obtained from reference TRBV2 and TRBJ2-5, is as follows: EPEVTQTPSHQVTQMGQEVILRCVPISNHLYFYWYRQILGQKVEFLVSFYNNEISEKSEIFDDQFSVERPDGSNFTLKIRSTKLEDSAMYFCASSGPGPKTQYFGPGTRLLVL.

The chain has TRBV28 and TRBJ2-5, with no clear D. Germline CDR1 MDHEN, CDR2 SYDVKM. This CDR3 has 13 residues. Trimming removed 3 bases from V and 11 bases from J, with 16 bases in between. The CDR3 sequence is CASSFTHSGIQYF. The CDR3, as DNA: TGTGCCAGCAGTTTTACCCACAGTGGAATACAGTACTTC.

In DNA form, the CDR3 reads TGTGCCAGCAGCCAACCGGGACAGGGCAGGAATGAGCAGTTCTTC. Translating gives CASSQPGQGRNEQFF. The chain uses TRBV11-2 and TRBJ2-1, with 9 bases aligning to TRBD1. CDR1 and CDR2 (germline): SGHAT, FQNNGV. The CDR3 sequence is 15 residues long. Trimming cost V 5 bases and J 7 bases; bases outside gene matches: 9.

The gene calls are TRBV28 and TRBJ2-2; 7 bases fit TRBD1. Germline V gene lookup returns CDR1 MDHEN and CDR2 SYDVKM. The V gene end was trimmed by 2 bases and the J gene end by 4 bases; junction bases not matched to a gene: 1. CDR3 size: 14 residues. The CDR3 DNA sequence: TGTGCCAGCAGTTTAGACAGGGCCACCGGGGAGCTGTTTTTT. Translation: CASSLDRATGELFF.

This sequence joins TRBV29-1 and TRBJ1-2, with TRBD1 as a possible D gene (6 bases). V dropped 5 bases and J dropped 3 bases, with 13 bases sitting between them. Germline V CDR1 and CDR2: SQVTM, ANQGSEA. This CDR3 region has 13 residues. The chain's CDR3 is CSVRGQGYYGYTF. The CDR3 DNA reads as TGCAGCGTTCGCGGGCAGGGGTACTATGGCTACACCTTC.

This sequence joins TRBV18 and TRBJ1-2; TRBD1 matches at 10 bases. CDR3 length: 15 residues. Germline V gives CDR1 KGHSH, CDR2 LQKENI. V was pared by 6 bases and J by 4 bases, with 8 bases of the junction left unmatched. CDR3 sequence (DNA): TGTGCCAGCTCCCAAGAGACAGGGGGCAGCTATGGCTACACCTTC. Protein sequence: CASSQETGGSYGYTF.

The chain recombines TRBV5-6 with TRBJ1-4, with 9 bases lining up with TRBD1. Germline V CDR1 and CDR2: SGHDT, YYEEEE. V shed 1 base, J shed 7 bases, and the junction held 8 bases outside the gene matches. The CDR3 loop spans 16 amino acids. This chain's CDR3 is CASSLRGTGPREKLFF. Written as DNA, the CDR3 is TGTGCCAGCAGCTTGAGGGGGACAGGGCCCCGTGAAAAACTGTTTTTT.

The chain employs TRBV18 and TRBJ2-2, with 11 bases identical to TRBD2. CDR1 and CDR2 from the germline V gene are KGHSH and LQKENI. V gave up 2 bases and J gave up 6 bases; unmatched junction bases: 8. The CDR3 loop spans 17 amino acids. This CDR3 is CASSPIATSGSSGELFF. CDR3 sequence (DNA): TGTGCCAGCTCACCAATAGCTACTAGCGGGAGCTCCGGGGAGCTGTTTTTT.

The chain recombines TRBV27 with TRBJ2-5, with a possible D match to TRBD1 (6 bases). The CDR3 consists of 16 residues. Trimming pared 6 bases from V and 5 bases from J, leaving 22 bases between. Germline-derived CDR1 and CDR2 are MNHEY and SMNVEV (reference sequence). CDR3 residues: CASRSALAQGGETQYF. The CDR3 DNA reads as TGTGCCAGCAGGTCTGCTTTAGCACAGGGCGGGGAGACCCAGTACTTC.

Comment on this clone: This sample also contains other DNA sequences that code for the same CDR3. The CDR3 DNA follows: TGTGCCAGCAGTTACTCGTCCACAGATACGCAGTATTTT. Translating it yields CASSYSSTDTQYF. This sequence joins TRBV6-5 and TRBJ2-3, with D unresolved. The germline V gene has CDR1 MNHEY and CDR2 SVGAGI. The germline V and J ends were trimmed by 0 bases and 2 bases, with 3 bases remaining between them. The CDR3 covers 13 residues.

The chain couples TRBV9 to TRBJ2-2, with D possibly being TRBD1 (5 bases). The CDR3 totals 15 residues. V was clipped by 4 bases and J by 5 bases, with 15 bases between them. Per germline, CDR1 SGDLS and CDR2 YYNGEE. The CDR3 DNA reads TGTGCCAGCAGCCCTCCTACAGGCGTAACCGGGGAGCTGTTTTTT. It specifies CASSPPTGVTGELFF.